Listed below are T cell receptor beta chains from one sample, sequenced in a study of cytomegalovirus exposure and HLA in healthy donors. The data were produced by immunoSEQ multiplex PCR, yet TCRdb's version contains in-frame clones alone and is incomplete. The top ten hold less than 2% of the sample, which has around 140,000 clones, more than 60% seen once. What was sequenced was PBMCs. These receptors were collected from a woman aged 18-30 years in good health and CMV-seronegative. CDR3s include the opening cysteine and the closing phenylalanine or tryptophan. The order of the fields is clone size, V gene, D gene, J gene, CDR3 DNA, CDR3 protein. The D gene is left open where the match is weak. Clone size is not always given. Where it is, it says once, few, many or a class for expanded clones.

>-|TRBV2|TRBD1|TRBJ1-5
TGTGCCAGCAGGGATACAGGGGACCAGCCCCAGCATTTT
CASRDTGDQPQHF
>-|TRBV5-1|-|TRBJ2-6
TGCGCCAGCAGCTCCGGGGGGCACTCTGGGGCCAACGTCCTGACTTTC
CASSSGGHSGANVLTF
>-|TRBV6-5|-|TRBJ2-2
TGTGCCACCTACAGGGTGGACACCGGGGAGCTGTTTTTT
CATYRVDTGELFF
>-|TRBV11-3|TRBD2|TRBJ2-7
TGTGCCAGCAGCTTAAGCGGGAGAGTCTCCGAGCAGTACTTC
CASSLSGRVSEQYF
>-|TRBV30|TRBD2|TRBJ2-4
TGTGCCTGGAGTGTAGCGGGAAGCATGAGCTTC
CAWSVAGSMSF
>-|TRBV2|TRBD2|TRBJ2-1
TGTGCCAGCAGCCTAGGACTAGCGGCTTACAATGAGCAGTTCTTC
CASSLGLAAYNEQFF
>-|TRBV6-5|-|TRBJ1-2
TGTGCCGCTGGAGCAGGGAGGGGGTCCTATGGCTACACCTTC
CAAGAGRGSYGYTF
>-|TRBV5-1|TRBD2|TRBJ2-3
TGCGCCAGCAGCCCCATGGCCACTAGCGGGAGGGAGGCAGATACGCAGTATTTT
CASSPMATSGREADTQYF
>once|TRBV18|TRBD2|TRBJ2-5
TGTGCCAGCTCACCAAATAGCGGGAGAGGAGAGACCCAGTACTTC
CASSPNSGRGETQYF
>few|TRBV11-2|TRBD2|TRBJ2-1
TGTGCCAGCAGATTTACGGGAGCGGGAAATGAGCAGTTCTTC
CASRFTGAGNEQFF
>-|TRBV7-8|-|TRBJ2-7
TGTGCCAGCAGCCCGCGGAGGGAGCAGTACTTC
CASSPRREQYF
>-|TRBV6-5|-|TRBJ2-5
TGTGCCAGCAGTTACGGGGGAGGAGAAGAGACCCAGTACTTC
CASSYGGGEETQYF
>-|TRBV5-1|TRBD2|TRBJ2-1
TGCGCCAGCAGCTTGGACGGACTAGCTCCTCTCACCAGGGATGAGCAGTTCTTC
CASSLDGLAPLTRDEQFF
>-|TRBV4-1|-|TRBJ2-3
TGCGCCAGCAGCCAAGTTAGCGGAGATACAGATACGCAGTATTTT
CASSQVSGDTDTQYF
>once|TRBV5-1|TRBD2|TRBJ2-7
TGCGCCAGCAGCTCCCAACAGACTAGCGGAAACTACGAGCAGTACTTC
CASSSQQTSGNYEQYF
>-|TRBV25-1|-|TRBJ2-1
TGTGCCAGCAGTGAGCTGTCCGTTAGGCAGTTCTTC
CASSELSVRQFF
>-|TRBV6-6|-|TRBJ1-1
TGTGCCAGCAGTTACTCCCGCGGGAACACTGAAGCTTTCTTT
CASSYSRGNTEAFF
>-|TRBV6-4|-|TRBJ2-1
TGTGCCAGCAAGGCGTCAGGGGAGGGGAATGAGCAGTTCTTC
CASKASGEGNEQFF
>-|TRBV2|-|TRBJ2-1
TGTGCCAGCAGCGAGATCCCCTACAATGAGCAGTTCTTC
CASSEIPYNEQFF
>-|TRBV14|TRBD1|TRBJ1-1
TGTGCCAGCAGCCAATCAGGGGGACAAGGAGCTTTCTTT
CASSQSGGQGAFF
>-|TRBV5-1|-|TRBJ1-4
TGCGCCAGCAGCCACCAACCGGGGAATAATGAAAAACTGTTTTTT
CASSHQPGNNEKLFF
>few|TRBV5-4|TRBD2|TRBJ2-5
TGTGCCAGCAGCCCGACTAGCGGGAATATCCAAGAGACCCAGTACTTC
CASSPTSGNIQETQYF
>-|TRBV5-1|TRBD1|TRBJ1-2
TGCGCCAGCAGCCCGGGACAGGGACACTATGGCTACACCTTC
CASSPGQGHYGYTF
>once|TRBV12-5|TRBD2|TRBJ2-1
TGTGCTAGTGGTTTGGAGCGGGAGGACCAGTTCTTC
CASGLEREDQFF
>-|TRBV10-3|TRBD1|TRBJ2-2
TGTGCTATCAGTGAATCGGGACAGGGTTCCACCGGGGAGCTGTTTTTT
CAISESGQGSTGELFF
>-|TRBV29-1|-|TRBJ1-1
TGCAGCGTTGCGGGGGGAATGAACACTGAAGCTTTCTTT
CSVAGGMNTEAFF
>-|TRBV19|-|TRBJ1-2
TGTGCCAGTAGCCCTCTAATCAACAGCGGCTATGGCTACACCTTC
CASSPLINSGYGYTF
>-|TRBV4-2|TRBD2|TRBJ2-3
TGTGCCAGCAGCCAAGATGGATTAGCGGGAGGAGAAAGGACAGATACGCAGTATTTT
CASSQDGLAGGERTDTQYF
>-|TRBV7-9|TRBD1|TRBJ2-1
TGTGCCAGCAGCTTTGGGACAGTGTGGCGTAATGAGCAGTTCTTC
CASSFGTVWRNEQFF
>-|TRBV5-1|-|TRBJ1-2
TGCGCCACCCGGAGGGGTGGGGAAAACTATGGCTACACCTTC
CATRRGGENYGYTF